Described below is a single TCR beta chain sequence and its context. Its antigen remains unknown. This CDR3 has 16 residues. The data are from a study of shared clonotypes between healthy human individuals. General study results and limits: Compared with memory subsets, naive subsets generally had larger estimated richness. Sharing across four donors was highest in naive CD4 (approximately 5%) and lowest in memory CD8 (around 0.4%).

CD8 cells classed as naive were CD45RO-negative and positively selected for CCR7, excluding terminally differentiated effector memory CD45RA+ cells. Several immunoSEQ 96-well plates shared each subset's DNA, each plate a replicate. TCRdb's table, derived via immunoSEQ multiplex PCR, lists solely in-frame clones and lacks some. In the table there are about 2,100,000 clones, 85% to 95% of which are singletons. The J gene is TRBJ2-2, the V gene TRBV21-1; the table names TRBD2, a call not compared with the DNA. TRBV21-1 is reported as a pseudogene. The sequence was obtained from a man between 18 and 29 years old in good health. Some clones in this sample may be carry-over from other donors' samples. Sequenced input: naive CD8+ T cells from PBMCs. Here the CDR3 reads CASSGSPRGWAGELFF. The CDR3 bases are TGTGCCAGCAGCGGGTCCCCTCGGGGGTGGGCCGGGGAGCTGTTTTTT.